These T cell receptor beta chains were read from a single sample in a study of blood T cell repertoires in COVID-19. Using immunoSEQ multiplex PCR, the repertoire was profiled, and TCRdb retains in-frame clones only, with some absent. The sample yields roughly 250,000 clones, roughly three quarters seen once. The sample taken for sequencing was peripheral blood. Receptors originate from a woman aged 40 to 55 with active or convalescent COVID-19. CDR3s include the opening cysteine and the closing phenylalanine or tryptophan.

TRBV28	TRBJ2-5	CASSSLAGQETQYF
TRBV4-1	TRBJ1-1	CASSLWGTGTTEAFF
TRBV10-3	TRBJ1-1	CAISEPGQGYAEAFF
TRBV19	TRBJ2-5	CASSSGRQETQYF
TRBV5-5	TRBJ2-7	CASSLEGARAYEQYF
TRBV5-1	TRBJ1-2	CASSLPSGNYGYTF
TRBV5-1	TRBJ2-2	CASSPQGQGVTGELFF
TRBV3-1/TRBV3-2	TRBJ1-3	CASSQDQGRNTIYF
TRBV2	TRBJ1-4	CASSDGRGARKLFF
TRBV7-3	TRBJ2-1	CASSRSTGNEQFF
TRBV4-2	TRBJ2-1	CASSQVGGENAREQFF
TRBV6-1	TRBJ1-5	CASSEIRGRQPQHF
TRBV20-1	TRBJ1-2	CSASSGNYGYTF
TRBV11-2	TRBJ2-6	CASSLTGDPYSGANVLTF
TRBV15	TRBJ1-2	CATSNRTGPIGYTF
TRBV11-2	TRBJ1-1	CASSLVGTGRTEAFF
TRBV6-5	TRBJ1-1	CASSHREENTEAFF
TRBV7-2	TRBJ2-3	CASSRSGGSGDTQYF
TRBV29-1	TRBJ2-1	CSVDRANEQFF
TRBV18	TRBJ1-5	CASSLVVNQPQHF
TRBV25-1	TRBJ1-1	CASRGQLNTEAFF
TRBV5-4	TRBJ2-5	CASTRGGAGETQYF
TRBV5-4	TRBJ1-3	CASSWTQGAPSGNTIYF
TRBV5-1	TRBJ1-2	CASSLGLNYGYTF
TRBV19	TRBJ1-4	CASSERTNEKLFF
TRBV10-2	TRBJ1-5	CASSESGHRNQPQHF
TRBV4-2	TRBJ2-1	CASSQGDLVYNEQFF
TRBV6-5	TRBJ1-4	CASSRDSNEKLFF
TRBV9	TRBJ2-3	CASSGTAGTSGTDTQYF
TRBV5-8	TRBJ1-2	CASSTGDRGYGYTF
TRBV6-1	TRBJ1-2	CASSQGTGEGYTF
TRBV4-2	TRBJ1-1	CASRRQGLADTEAFF
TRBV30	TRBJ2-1	CAWRSPREQFF
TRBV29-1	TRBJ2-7	CSVEEWASSDEQYF
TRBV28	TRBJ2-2	CASSLGGARTGELFF
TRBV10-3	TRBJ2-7	CAISESTLRF
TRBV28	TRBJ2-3	CASSDYTDTQYF
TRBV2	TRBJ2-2	CASSEGRENTGELFF
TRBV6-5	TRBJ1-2	CASSRAGAVYGYTF
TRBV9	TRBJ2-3	CASSVGIGAVKPTDTQYF
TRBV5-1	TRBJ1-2	CASSSGGNYGYTF
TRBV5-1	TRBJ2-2	CASSLSSGGPSTGELFF
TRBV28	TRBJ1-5	CASYTYRGYSNQPQHF
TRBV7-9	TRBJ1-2	CASSFEQGAYGYTF
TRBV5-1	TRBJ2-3	CASSSSRGGTDTQYF
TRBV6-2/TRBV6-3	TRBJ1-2	CASSGLGYTF
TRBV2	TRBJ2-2	CASTQSPQGGTGELFF
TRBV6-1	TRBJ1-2	CASSEGRNREGYGYTF
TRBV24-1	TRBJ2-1	CATSDFLRQGMFF
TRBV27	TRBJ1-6	CASSSDRGRSPLHF
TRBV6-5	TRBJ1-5	CASRRTGGSNQPQHF
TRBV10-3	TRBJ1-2	CAISETGDNYGYTF
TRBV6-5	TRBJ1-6	CASTYLTGSGSPLHF